These 17 T cell receptor beta chains came from one sample sequenced in a study of cytomegalovirus exposure and HLA in healthy donors. Assay used: immunoSEQ multiplex PCR; TCRdb lists only in-frame clones, some missing. The sample shows about 360,000 clones, approximately 90% of them seen only once. Sequencing input: PBMCs. All receptors derive from a young woman in good health and CMV-seronegative.

The chain carries TRBV9 and TRBJ1-3; D is perhaps TRBD1 (5 bases). The CDR3 is 17 amino acids. Trimming cost V 4 bases and J 4 bases, with 21 bases left between them. CDR1 is SGDLS, CDR2 YYNGEE, per germline. The CDR3 DNA follows: TGTGCCAGCAGCCCGTCCCCCGGGGGAAAGTCAGGAAACACCATATATTTT. Encoded protein: CASSPSPGGKSGNTIYF.

This sequence joins TRBV2 and TRBJ1-2; 11 bases line up with TRBD1. This CDR3 is 15 amino acids long. Losses at the gene ends were 7 bases for V and 2 bases for J; bases not matched to a gene: 6. The germline V gene has CDR1 SNHLY and CDR2 FYNNEI. CDR3 residues: CASTAGQGANYGYTF. CDR3 in DNA: TGTGCCAGCACCGCCGGACAGGGGGCCAACTATGGCTACACCTTC.

This chain links TRBV6-6 with TRBJ2-7; 7 nucleotides agree with TRBD2. Germline V gene sequence: CDR1 MNHNY, CDR2 SVGAGI (reference sequence). This CDR3 is 16 amino acids long. V dropped 0 bases and J dropped 0; count of bases not matched to a gene: 5. The chain's CDR3 is CASSYSYRGVSYEQYF. For the CDR3, the DNA is TGTGCCAGCAGTTACTCGTACCGGGGGGTCTCCTACGAGCAGTACTTC.

V is TRBV28 and J is TRBJ1-2, with TRBD1 matching 8 bases. The CDR3 sequence is 14 residues long. With 5 bases clipped from V and 4 bases from J, the junction kept 6 bases outside the gene matches. Germline V gives CDR1 MDHEN, CDR2 SYDVKM. The CDR3 DNA follows: TGTGCCAGCAGTCTAGGACAGGGTGGCTATGGCTACACCTTC. Its translation is CASSLGQGGYGYTF.

The chain links TRBV14 to TRBJ1-6, with a possible D match to TRBD1 (6 bases). Per the germline V gene, CDR1 is SGHDN and CDR2 is FVKESK. The CDR3 is 15 amino acids. Trimming cost V 4 bases and J 10 bases, with 17 bases left between them. The CDR3 loop reads CASSLQRQDPSPLHF. CDR3 nucleotides: TGTGCCAGCAGCCTCCAACGACAGGATCCCTCACCCCTCCACTTT.

Comments on this clone: This CDR3 is also generated by other DNA sequences in the sample. This chain uses TRBV6-5 with TRBJ2-2; 7 bases match TRBD2. CDR1 and CDR2 from the germline V gene are MNHEY and SVGAGI. With V trimmed by 2 bases and J by 0 bases, 0 bases remained unmatched. CDR3 length: 15 amino acids. CDR3 loop: CASSYSGTNTGELFF. The CDR3 coding sequence is TGTGCCAGCAGTTACAGCGGGACGAACACCGGGGAGCTGTTTTTT.

J is TRBJ2-6 and V is TRBV11-2, with D tentatively TRBD1 (5 bases). Deletions cut 1 base from V and 0 bases from J, with 16 bases between. Germline loops: CDR1 SGHAT, CDR2 FQNNGV. The CDR3 runs to 19 residues. This CDR3 reads CASSLALSGLVSGANVLTF. DNA of the CDR3: TGTGCCAGCAGCTTAGCCCTGTCAGGGCTAGTCTCTGGGGCCAACGTCCTGACTTTC.

CDR3 loop: CASSDSTVEKLFF. For the CDR3, the DNA is TGTGCCAGCAGTGACTCGACAGTAGAAAAACTGTTTTTT. The chain employs TRBV6-1 and TRBJ1-4; D might be TRBD1 (5 bases). This CDR3 is 13 amino acids long. CDR1 and CDR2 from the germline V gene are MNHNS and SASEGT. Trimming shortened V by 3 bases and J by 8 bases, and 10 bases separated the two germline ends.

This chain joins TRBV4-2 and TRBJ2-1, with 11 bases that match TRBD2. V shed 1 base, J shed 9 bases, and the junction held 14 bases outside the gene matches. CDR3 size: 18 residues. Germline-derived CDR1 and CDR2 are LGHNA and YNFKEQ. In DNA, the CDR3 is TGTGCCAGCAGCCAAGTCTCGCTAGCGGGAGGAAGCGCGGCTGAGCAGTTCTTC. Amino acids: CASSQVSLAGGSAAEQFF.

The gene calls are TRBV4-1 and TRBJ2-1; a possible D gene is TRBD2 (6 bases). Looked up from germline, CDR1 is MGHRA and CDR2 is YSYEKL. Between the trimmed V and J ends, which lost 1 base and 9 bases, there was a span of 13 bases. The CDR3 is 14 residues long. CDR3 coding DNA: TGCGCCAGCAGCCAAGGCCTAGCGTTCCCTGAGCAGTTCTTC. This codes for CASSQGLAFPEQFF.

V is TRBV28 and J is TRBJ2-5; 14 positions match TRBD2. Germline CDR1 reads MDHEN; CDR2 reads SYDVKM. This CDR3 region has 17 residues. After removal of 5 bases from V and 2 bases from J, the junction contained 7 bases not matched to a gene. DNA of the CDR3: TGTGCCAGCAGTCCCGGGACTAGCGGGAGAGGTCAAGAGACCCAGTACTTC. This codes for CASSPGTSGRGQETQYF.

The J gene is TRBJ2-7, the V gene TRBV29-1; D perhaps matches TRBD2 (6 bases). This CDR3 is 13 amino acids long. Trimming stripped 7 bases from V and 3 bases from J, with 16 bases between. Germline CDR1 and CDR2: SQVTM and ANQGSEA. The CDR3 spells CSAGEGLLYEQYF. For the CDR3, the DNA is TGCAGCGCGGGCGAGGGACTCCTCTACGAGCAGTACTTC.

The chain joins TRBV6-1 to TRBJ2-1, with 9 bases matching TRBD2. The V and J ends lost 0 bases and 4 bases, in that order; junction bases with no gene match: 10. CDR3 length: 18 residues. From germline, CDR1 is MNHNS and CDR2 SASEGT. CDR3 DNA sequence: TGTGCCAGCAGTGAAGCCCGATTGACTAGCGGCTTTTACAATGAGCAGTTCTTC. Residues: CASSEARLTSGFYNEQFF.

The chain carries TRBV2 and TRBJ2-5; TRBD1 matches 8 bases. The CDR3 totals 13 residues. V lost 6 bases to trimming and J lost 5 bases; unmatched junction nucleotides: 5. Germline loops: CDR1 SNHLY, CDR2 FYNNEI. The CDR3, as DNA: TGTGCCAGCAGAGCAGGGGGCCCCGAGACCCAGTACTTC. Amino acids: CASRAGGPETQYF. The full variable domain, completed using reference TRBV2 and TRBJ2-5, is EPEVTQTPSHQVTQMGQEVILRCVPISNHLYFYWYRQILGQKVEFLVSFYNNEISEKSEIFDDQFSVERPDGSNFTLKIRSTKLEDSAMYFCASRAGGPETQYFGPGTRLLVL.

The chain is built from TRBV4-1 and TRBJ2-1, with D hard to call. The CDR3 runs 14 residues. Trimming stripped 0 bases from V and 6 bases from J, with 9 bases between. Per germline, CDR1 MGHRA and CDR2 YSYEKL. CDR3 nucleotide sequence: TGCGCCAGCAGCCAAGATCCTACCGCCAATGAGCAGTTCTTC. Translation: CASSQDPTANEQFF.

This chain joins TRBV2 and TRBJ2-1, with TRBD1 as a possible D gene (5 bases). CDR3 length equals 13 residues. V dropped 7 bases and J dropped 1 base, with 8 bases sitting between them. Germline CDR1 is SNHLY and CDR2 is FYNNEI. Here the CDR3 DNA reads TGTGCCAGCACCCAGGGATCCTACAATGAGCAGTTCTTC. Protein sequence: CASTQGSYNEQFF.

The CDR3 nucleotides read TGTGCCAGCTCACTCGACAGTTTCTCTGGAAACACCATATATTTT. Amino acid sequence: CASSLDSFSGNTIYF. The genes are TRBV18 and TRBJ1-3, with D perhaps TRBD1 (5 bases). CDR1 is KGHSH and CDR2 is LQKENI in the germline V gene. The ends were cut back, 4 bases at V and 0 bases at J, with 10 bases in the middle. The CDR3 totals 15 residues.